This TCR beta chain appears in the sequencing data of a study of blood T cell repertoires in COVID-19. Across the study: Samples representing acute and convalescent COVID-19 were sourced from the United States, Italy and Spain. In each case, the material was cDNA or gDNA derived from T cells, B-cell-depleted T cells, or PBMCs.

Per the original data handling: Amplification of reference gene primers was used by the study to estimate nucleated cell counts. The data were produced by immunoSEQ multiplex PCR, yet TCRdb's version contains in-frame clones alone and is incomplete. That table supplies the V and J calls and clone size; D and trimming were determined from the DNA. The sample has around 97,000 clones, roughly nine tenths seen once. The sequencing sample was made of peripheral blood. This sequence originates from a man aged 50 or older in a cohort sampled during active COVID-19.

The CDR3 DNA follows: TGCGCCAGCAGCTTGAGACAGATAGCTAGCACAGATACGCAGTATTTT. Amino acid sequence: CASSLRQIASTDTQYF. The gene calls are TRBV5-1 and TRBJ2-3; possibly TRBD1 for D (5 bases). The CDR3 totals 16 residues. V was clipped by 1 base and J by 0 bases, with 12 bases between them. Germline V CDR1 and CDR2: SGHRS, YFSETQ.